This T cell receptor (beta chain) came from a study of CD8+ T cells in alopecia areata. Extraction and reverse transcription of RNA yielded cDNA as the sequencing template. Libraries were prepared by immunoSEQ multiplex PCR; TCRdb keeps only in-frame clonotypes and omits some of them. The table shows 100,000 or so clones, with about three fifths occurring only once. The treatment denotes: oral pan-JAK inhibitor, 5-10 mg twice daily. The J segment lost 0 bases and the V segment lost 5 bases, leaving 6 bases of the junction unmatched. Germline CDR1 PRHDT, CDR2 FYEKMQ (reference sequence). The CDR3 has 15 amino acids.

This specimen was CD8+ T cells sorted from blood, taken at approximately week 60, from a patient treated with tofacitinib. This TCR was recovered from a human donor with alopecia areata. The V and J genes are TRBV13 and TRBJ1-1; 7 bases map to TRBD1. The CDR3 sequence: CASSVNRGLNTEAFF. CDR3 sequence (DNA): TGTGCCAGCAGCGTAAACAGGGGATTGAACACTGAAGCTTTCTTT. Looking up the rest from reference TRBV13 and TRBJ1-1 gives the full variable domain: AAGVIQSPRHLIKEKRETATLKCYPIPRHDTVYWYQQGPGQDPQFLISFYEKMQSDKGSIPDRFSAQQFSDYHSELNMSSLELGDSALYFCASSVNRGLNTEAFFGQGTRLTVV.